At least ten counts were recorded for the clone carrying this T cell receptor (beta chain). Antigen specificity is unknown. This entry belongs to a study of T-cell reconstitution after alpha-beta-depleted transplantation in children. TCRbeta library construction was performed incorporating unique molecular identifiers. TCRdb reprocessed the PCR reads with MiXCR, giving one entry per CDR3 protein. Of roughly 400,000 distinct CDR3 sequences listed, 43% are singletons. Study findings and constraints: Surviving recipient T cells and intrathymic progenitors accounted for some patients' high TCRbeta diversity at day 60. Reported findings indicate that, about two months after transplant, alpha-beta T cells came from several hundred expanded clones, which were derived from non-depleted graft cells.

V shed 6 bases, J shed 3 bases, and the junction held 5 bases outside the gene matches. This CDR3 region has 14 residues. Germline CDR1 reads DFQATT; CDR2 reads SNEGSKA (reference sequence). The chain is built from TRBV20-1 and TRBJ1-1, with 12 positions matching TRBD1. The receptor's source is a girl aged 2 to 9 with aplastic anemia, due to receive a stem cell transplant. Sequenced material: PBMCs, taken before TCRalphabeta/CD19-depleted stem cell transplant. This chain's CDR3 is CSANRDRGHTEAFF. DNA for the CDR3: TGCAGTGCAAACCGGGACAGGGGGCACACTGAAGCTTTCTTT.